These 2 T cell receptor beta chains were sequenced from one sample in a study of T cell responses to AZD1222 COVID-19 vaccine. Sequencing used immunoSEQ multiplex PCR; TCRdb keeps in-frame clones, though not all of them. The sample shows under 95,000 clones, about nine tenths of them seen only once. The sequencing here drew on peripheral blood, taken on day 0 of AZD1222 vaccination. The source of these receptors is an adult in good health.

The chain employs TRBV6-1 and TRBJ2-7; D not certain. The CDR3 is made up of 14 amino acids. Trimming stripped 2 bases from V and 3 bases from J, with 11 bases between. CDR1 is MNHNS, CDR2 SASEGT, per germline. This CDR3 is CASSEIALGYEQYF. For the CDR3, the DNA is TGTGCCAGCAGTGAAATAGCCTTAGGCTACGAGCAGTACTTC.

In this sample, this clone turned up once. The J gene is TRBJ2-1, the V gene TRBV13, with 8 bases lining up with TRBD1. The CDR3 contains 14 residues. The germline CDR1 and CDR2 sequences are PRHDT and FYEKMQ (reference sequence). Trimming cost V 6 bases and J 5 bases; bases outside gene matches: 6. CDR3 bases: TGTGCCAGCAGAGGACAGGGTAGCCACAATGAGCAGTTCTTC. Encoded protein: CASRGQGSHNEQFF.